Presented here are 2 T cell receptor beta chains from one specimen sequenced in a study of cytomegalovirus exposure and HLA in healthy donors. PCR amplification relied on 60 Vbeta primers (plus 13 Jbeta primers). Repertoires were generated with immunoSEQ multiplex PCR, while TCRdb's copy carries only in-frame clones and drops some. The sample yields more than 80,000 clones, approximately 89% seen once. The material sequenced was PBMCs. The receptors come from a man aged 25 to 40 in good health and CMV-seropositive.

The chain has TRBV28 and TRBJ2-7; TRBD2 matches at 10 bases. Germline V gene lookup returns CDR1 MDHEN and CDR2 SYDVKM. This CDR3 region has 15 residues. Unmatched junction bases numbered 8, after V lost 6 bases and J lost 3 bases. CDR3 DNA sequence: TGTGCCAGCAGGGAGGGACTAGCGTTAGTCTACGAGCAGTACTTC. It specifies CASREGLALVYEQYF.

The sample holds a few counts of this clone. The rearrangement uses TRBV6-4 and TRBJ2-1; 10 nucleotides line up with TRBD2. CDR3 size: 14 residues. The trim removed 6 bases at V and 5 bases at J, leaving 4 bases unmatched. Germline-derived CDR1 and CDR2 are MRHNA and SNTAGT. The CDR3 is CASRRTSGHNEQFF. The CDR3 DNA reads TGTGCCAGCAGGCGGACTAGCGGACACAATGAGCAGTTCTTC.